This TCR beta chain appears in the sequencing data of a study of shared clonotypes between healthy human individuals. TCRdb's table, derived via immunoSEQ multiplex PCR, lists solely in-frame clones and lacks some. The table records approximately 500,000 clones, about 96% of them present only once. Germline V gene data show CDR1 as MDHEN and CDR2 as SYDVKM. V shed 6 bases and J 1 base; nucleotides not matched to a gene: 3. The length of the CDR3 is 14 residues. CD4+ cells yielded CD45RA+ naive and CD45RA-negative memory subsets. This sequence originates from a woman aged 25-40 years in good health. The sample comprised naive CD4+ T cells sorted from blood. As to subset: CD45RA+ positively selected. This rearrangement joins TRBV28 to TRBJ2-1; TRBD1 matches at 7 bases. Here the CDR3 reads CASRLQGSYNEQFF. The CDR3 DNA is TGTGCCAGCAGATTACAGGGGTCCTACAATGAGCAGTTCTTC. Full variable domain (missing parts from reference TRBV28 and TRBJ2-1): DVKVTQSSRYLVKRTGEKVFLECVQDMDHENMFWYRQDPGLGLRLIYFSYDVKMKEKGDIPEGYSVSREKKERFSLILESASTNQTSMYLCASRLQGSYNEQFFGPGTRLTVL.